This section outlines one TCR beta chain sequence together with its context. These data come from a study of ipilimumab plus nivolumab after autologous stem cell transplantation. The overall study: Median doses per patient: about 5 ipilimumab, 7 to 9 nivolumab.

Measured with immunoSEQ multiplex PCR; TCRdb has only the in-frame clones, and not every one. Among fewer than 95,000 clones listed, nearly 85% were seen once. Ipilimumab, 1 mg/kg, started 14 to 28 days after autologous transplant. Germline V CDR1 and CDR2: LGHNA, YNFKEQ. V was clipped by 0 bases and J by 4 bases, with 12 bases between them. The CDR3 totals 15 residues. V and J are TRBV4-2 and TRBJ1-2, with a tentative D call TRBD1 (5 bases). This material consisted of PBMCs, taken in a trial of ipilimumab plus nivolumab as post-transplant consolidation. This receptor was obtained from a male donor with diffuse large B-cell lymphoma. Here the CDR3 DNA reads TGTGCCAGCAGCCAAGAAGCCATAGGGGCCTATGGCTACACCTTC. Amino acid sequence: CASSQEAIGAYGYTF.